Following are 20 T cell receptor beta chains from one sample sequenced in a study of shared clonotypes between healthy human individuals. Method: immunoSEQ multiplex PCR; TCRdb's copy keeps in-frame clones and lacks some. This table holds 2.3 million or so clones, roughly 93% found once. The specimen was naive CD4+ T cells from PBMCs. Subset reported: CD45RA+ positively selected. These receptors originate from a man aged 18 to 29 in good health. Some clones in this sample may be carry-over from other donors' samples.

The chain links TRBV9 to TRBJ2-1; D perhaps matches TRBD2 (5 bases). The CDR3 length is 19 residues. The ends were cut back, 3 bases at V and 7 bases at J, with 29 bases in the middle. From germline, CDR1 is SGDLS and CDR2 YYNGEE. This chain's CDR3 is CASSGPEGGYAGEVNEQFF. CDR3 nucleotide sequence: TGTGCCAGCAGCGGGCCCGAGGGTGGGTATGCGGGCGAGGTGAATGAGCAGTTCTTC. Looking up the rest from reference TRBV9 and TRBJ2-1 gives the full variable domain: DSGVTQTPKHLITATGQRVTLRCSPRSGDLSVYWYQQSLDQGLQFLIQYYNGEERAKGNILERFSAQQFPDLHSELNLSSLELGDSALYFCASSGPEGGYAGEVNEQFFGPGTRLTVL.

J is TRBJ2-3 and V is TRBV5-1; 8 nucleotides agree with TRBD2. The CDR3 length is 14 residues. From germline, CDR1 is SGHRS and CDR2 YFSETQ. V lost 0 bases and J lost 6; bases outside the gene matches: 3. The CDR3 is CASSLATSVDTQYF. The CDR3 coding sequence is TGCGCCAGCAGCTTGGCGACTAGCGTGGATACGCAGTATTTT.

The chain recombines TRBV6-4 with TRBJ2-2; the match to TRBD1 covers 8 bases. Trimming cost V 5 bases and J 4 bases; bases outside gene matches: 6. There are 15 residues in the CDR3. Germline assignment: CDR1 MRHNA and CDR2 SNTAGT. The CDR3 DNA follows: TGTGCCAGCAGTACCGGACAGGGAAGCACCGGGGAGCTGTTTTTT. Its translation is CASSTGQGSTGELFF.

This chain links TRBV4-1 with TRBJ1-2; D not certain. Trimming shortened V by 0 bases and J by 7 bases, and 12 bases separated the two germline ends. The CDR3 consists of 14 residues. Germline V lookup: CDR1 MGHRA, CDR2 YSYEKL. In DNA form, the CDR3 reads TGCGCCAGCAGCCAAGAGGGCTTTGGCGGTGGCTACACCTTC. It translates to CASSQEGFGGGYTF.

As regards this clone: The sample contains more than one DNA sequence encoding this CDR3. This chain uses TRBV28 with TRBJ2-7; the D call may be TRBD1 or TRBD2 (5 bases each). Germline CDR1 reads MDHEN; CDR2 reads SYDVKM. This CDR3 contains 13 residues. Deletions cut 5 bases from V and 4 bases from J, with 12 bases between. The CDR3 is CASSRTSGYEQYF. In DNA form, the CDR3 reads TGTGCCAGCAGTCGGACATCGGGGTACGAGCAGTACTTC.

The sample holds one count of this clone. This rearrangement joins TRBV5-1 to TRBJ1-1, with TRBD1 matching over 12 bases. With 0 bases clipped from V and 0 bases from J, the junction kept 0 bases outside the gene matches. The CDR3 totals 16 residues. CDR1 is SGHRS, CDR2 YFSETQ, per germline. The CDR3 sequence is CASSLGDRGLNTEAFF. In nucleotides, the CDR3 is TGCGCCAGCAGCTTGGGGGACAGGGGGCTGAACACTGAAGCTTTCTTT.

The chain joins TRBV28 to TRBJ2-6; D possibly corresponds to TRBD2 (5 bases). Per germline, CDR1 MDHEN and CDR2 SYDVKM. The CDR3 is 15 amino acids. V was shortened by 6 bases and J by 4 bases, with 13 bases between the two germline ends. The CDR3, as DNA: TGTGCCAGCAGGCGTCGGGGTCCGGGGGCCAACGTCCTGACTTTC. Translation gives CASRRRGPGANVLTF.

This clone was seen once. The chain has TRBV7-9 and TRBJ2-7, with 11 nucleotides matching TRBD2. This CDR3 is built from 14 residues. With V trimmed by 6 bases and J by 5 bases, 6 bases remained unmatched. Germline loops: CDR1 SEHNR, CDR2 FQNEAQ (reference sequence). In DNA, the CDR3 is TGTGCCAGCAGGCTGACTAGCGGGACGGACGAGCAGTACTTC. As protein: CASRLTSGTDEQYF.

The chain carries TRBV6-5 and TRBJ1-5; TRBD1 is a possible D gene (6 bases). The V gene lost 3 bases and the J gene lost 6 bases, with 15 bases spanning the gap. Germline assignment: CDR1 MNHEY and CDR2 SVGAGI. The CDR3 totals 15 residues. DNA of the CDR3: TGTGCCAGCAGTTATGACGGGGGGCATGCTCAGCCCCAGCATTTT. This codes for CASSYDGGHAQPQHF.

As concerns this clone: This clone may be a read error of a much larger clone one base away. Other DNA sequences within the sample encode an identical CDR3. V and J are TRBV28 and TRBJ1-1, with D uncertain. V was shortened by 7 bases and J by 0 bases, with 3 bases between the two germline ends. This CDR3 comprises 11 residues. Germline values: CDR1 MDHEN, CDR2 SYDVKM. The CDR3 nucleotides are TGTGCCAGCAATTTGAACACTGAAGCTTTCTTT. It yields the protein CASNLNTEAFF.

The chain recombines TRBV10-3 with TRBJ1-2; D remains ambiguous. The V end was cut by 2 bases, the J end by 0 bases, with 7 bases between. CDR1 and CDR2 from the germline V gene are ENHRY and SYGVKD. The CDR3 loop spans 14 amino acids. The CDR3 loop reads CAISEANPNYGYTF. In DNA form, the CDR3 reads TGTGCCATCAGTGAGGCCAACCCTAACTATGGCTACACCTTC.

The rearrangement joins TRBV28 to TRBJ2-3; 10 bases match TRBD2. This CDR3 contains 17 residues. The germline gives CDR1 MDHEN, CDR2 SYDVKM. J lost 4 bases, V lost 3 bases, and 10 bases had no gene match. The CDR3 here is CASSLVSLAGVADTQYF. CDR3 nucleotides: TGTGCCAGCAGTTTGGTTTCGCTAGCGGGAGTTGCAGATACGCAGTATTTT.

The J gene is TRBJ1-5, the V gene TRBV2; 8 positions match TRBD1. The V gene's germline CDR1 is SNHLY and CDR2 FYNNEI. Unmatched junction bases numbered 8, after V lost 6 bases and J lost 4 bases. CDR3 length equals 15 residues. The CDR3 spells CASRRAWTGNQPQHF. CDR3 nucleotides: TGTGCCAGCAGACGAGCCTGGACAGGGAATCAGCCCCAGCATTTT.

The rearrangement uses TRBV19 and TRBJ2-6; D might be TRBD1 or TRBD2, each matching 5 bases. Trimming removed 2 bases from V and 10 bases from J, with 15 bases in between. CDR3 length: 15 residues. Germline CDR1 is LNHDA and CDR2 is SQIVND (reference sequence). The CDR3 DNA reads as TGTGCCAGTAGTATATCCCCGGGACGGAATAACGTCCTGACTTTC. It translates to CASSISPGRNNVLTF.

CDR3 nucleotide sequence: TGTGCCAGCAGTCGGAAGGACCAGAACAGGGGGCGGAACACTGAAGCTTTCTTT. This codes for CASSRKDQNRGRNTEAFF. This chain connects TRBV5-8 to TRBJ1-1; 9 bases line up with TRBD1. CDR3 length equals 18 residues. The V and J ends lost 5 bases and 1 base, in that order; junction bases with no gene match: 15. In germline, CDR1 is SGHTS, CDR2 YDEGEE.

The rearrangement links TRBV2 to TRBJ1-5; D unresolved. The CDR3 length is 14 residues. V was clipped by 5 bases and J by 1 base, with 9 bases between them. CDR1 is SNHLY, CDR2 FYNNEI, per germline. CDR3: CASSLDESNQPQHF. DNA for the CDR3: TGTGCCAGCAGTCTCGACGAGAGCAATCAGCCCCAGCATTTT.

V usage is TRBV6-6 and J usage is TRBJ2-1, with 11 bases identical to TRBD2. Per germline, CDR1 MNHNY and CDR2 SVGAGI (reference sequence). J lost 7 bases, V lost 0 bases, and 5 bases had no gene match. The CDR3 spans 16 residues. The CDR3 sequence is CASSYSVTSGSNEQFF. The CDR3 DNA sequence: TGTGCCAGCAGTTACTCGGTCACTAGCGGGAGTAATGAGCAGTTCTTC.

The chain has TRBV5-1 and TRBJ2-3; D perhaps matches TRBD1 (6 bases). Trimming removed 1 base from V and 5 bases from J, with 11 bases in between. In germline, CDR1 is SGHRS, CDR2 YFSETQ. The CDR3 sequence is 14 residues long. This CDR3 reads CASSLWGQGDTQYF. The CDR3 coding sequence is TGCGCCAGCAGCTTGTGGGGGCAAGGAGATACGCAGTATTTT. The whole variable domain, filled in from reference TRBV5-1 and TRBJ2-3, reads KAGVTQTPRYLIKTRGQQVTLSCSPISGHRSVSWYQQTPGQGLQFLFEYFSETQRNKGNFPGRFSGRQFSNSRSEMNVSTLELGDSALYLCASSLWGQGDTQYFGPGTRLTVL.

The chain joins TRBV10-3 to TRBJ2-7; TRBD1 might be the D (5 bases). The CDR3 extends over 13 amino acids. V lost 0 bases and J lost 2, with 5 bases in between. Looked up from germline, CDR1 is ENHRY and CDR2 is SYGVKD. The CDR3 reads CAISESQAYEQYF. The CDR3, as DNA: TGTGCCATCAGTGAGTCACAGGCCTACGAGCAGTACTTC.

The chain joins TRBV7-2 to TRBJ2-3; D is unclear. V lost 2 bases to trimming and J lost 0 bases, with 12 bases between them. Germline values: CDR1 SGHTA, CDR2 FQGNSA. The CDR3 is 16 residues long. The CDR3 DNA is TGTGCCAGCAGCTTAAGGATGGGCGTTAGCACAGATACGCAGTATTTT. It codes for CASSLRMGVSTDTQYF.